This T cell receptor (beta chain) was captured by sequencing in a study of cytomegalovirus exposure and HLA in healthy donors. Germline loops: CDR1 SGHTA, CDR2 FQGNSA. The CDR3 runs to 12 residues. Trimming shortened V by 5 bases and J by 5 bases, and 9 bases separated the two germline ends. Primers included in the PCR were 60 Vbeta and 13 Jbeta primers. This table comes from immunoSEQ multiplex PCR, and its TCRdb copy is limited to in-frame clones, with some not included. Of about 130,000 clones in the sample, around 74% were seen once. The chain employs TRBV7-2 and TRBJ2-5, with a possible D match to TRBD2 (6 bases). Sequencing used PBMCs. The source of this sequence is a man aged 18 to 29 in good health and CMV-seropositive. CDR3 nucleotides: TGTGCCAGCAGCCGGGAGCAGGAGACCCAGTACTTC. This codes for CASSREQETQYF. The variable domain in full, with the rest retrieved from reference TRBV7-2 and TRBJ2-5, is GAGVSQSPSNKVTEKGKDVELRCDPISGHTALYWYRQSLGQGLEFLIYFQGNSAPDKSGLPSDRFSAERTGGSVSTLTIQRTQQEDSAVYLCASSREQETQYFGPGTRLLVL.